The source of this T cell receptor (beta chain) is a study of T cells after yellow fever vaccination. Study information: The authors prepared low-cell-number fractions using SMART-Seq v4 Ultra Low Input.

Study outcomes and limitations: The booster response re-showed most primary clones: 95% to 96% CD4, approximately 90% CD8. High-abundance clonotypes from the bulk population could contaminate FACS-sorted repertoires.

The V end was cut by 1 base, the J end by 2 bases, with 9 bases between. This CDR3 region has 15 residues. Looked up from germline, CDR1 is MGHRA and CDR2 is YSYEKL. This clonotype was detected only a few times. Its target is unknown. Universal primer sites and UMIs were introduced during 5'RACE template-switching synthesis of TCR cDNA. MiXCR was run by TCRdb on the 5' RACE reads, yielding one entry per CDR3 protein. The sample has approximately 300,000 distinct CDR3 sequences, roughly 6.8% seen once. This chain joins TRBV4-1 and TRBJ1-5; no definite D call. The TCR comes from a man younger than 30 who received the YFV17D yellow fever vaccine. Material: PBMCs, obtained about 41 days after the first yellow fever vaccination. CDR3 in DNA: TGCGCCAGCAGCCAAGTCCATTCGGGCAATCAGCCCCAGCATTTT. It yields the protein CASSQVHSGNQPQHF.